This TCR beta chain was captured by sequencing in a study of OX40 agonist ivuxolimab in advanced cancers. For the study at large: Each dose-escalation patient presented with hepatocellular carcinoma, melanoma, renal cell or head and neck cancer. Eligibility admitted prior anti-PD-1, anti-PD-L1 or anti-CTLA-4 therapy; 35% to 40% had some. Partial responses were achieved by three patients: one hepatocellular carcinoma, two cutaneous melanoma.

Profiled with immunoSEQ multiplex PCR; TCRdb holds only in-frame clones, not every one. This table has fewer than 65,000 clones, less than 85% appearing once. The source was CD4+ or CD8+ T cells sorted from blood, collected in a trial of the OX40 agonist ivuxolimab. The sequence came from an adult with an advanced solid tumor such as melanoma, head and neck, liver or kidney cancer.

The CDR3 DNA is TGTGCCAGCAGTTACTCACAGGGGCCCGGGGCCAACGTCCTGACTTTC. This gives the protein CASSYSQGPGANVLTF. V gene TRBV6-5 combines with J gene TRBJ2-6, with TRBD1 matching over 7 bases. J was trimmed by 4 bases and V by 0 bases; bases with no gene match: 3. The length of the CDR3 is 16 residues. The germline V gene has CDR1 MNHEY and CDR2 SVGAGI.